A single sample gave rise to the 9 T cell receptor beta chains below, sequenced in a study of blood T cells in healthy people across ages. PCR was performed a second time for about 7 to 12 cycles using a sample-barcoded 5' primer and a J-beta primer mix. TCRdb re-analysed the 5' RACE reads in MiXCR, keeping a single row per CDR3 protein. This table has 800,000 to 950,000 distinct CDR3 sequences, around 36% appearing once. Sequencing input: blood. The receptors were gathered from a young man in good health.

The J gene is TRBJ2-5, the V gene TRBV4-1, with D possibly TRBD2 on 6 matching bases. The germline CDR1 and CDR2 sequences are MGHRA and YSYEKL. The CDR3 has 13 amino acids. Trimming took off 1 base at V and 5 bases at J, with 8 bases between the two ends. CDR3 DNA: TGCGCCAGCAGCCAAGCGGGGGTTGAGACCCAGTACTTC. Its protein product is CASSQAGVETQYF.

The CDR3 region is CASNLQGPEKLFF. CDR3 in DNA: TGTGCCAGCAACCTACAGGGTCCGGAAAAACTGTTTTTT. The chain employs TRBV2 and TRBJ1-4; D might be TRBD1 (6 bases). The CDR3 is 13 amino acids. Germline V gene lookup returns CDR1 SNHLY and CDR2 FYNNEI. Trimming removed 7 bases at V and 8 bases at J, with 14 bases between.

This clonotype turned up a few times. The chain combines TRBV6-6 with TRBJ2-2, with a weak D call TRBD1 (6 bases). The V end was cut by 2 bases, the J end by 5 bases, with 12 bases between. Per the germline V gene, CDR1 is MNHNY and CDR2 is SVGAGI (reference sequence). CDR3 length: 15 residues. The CDR3 reads CASSYPTGDTGELFF. The CDR3 nucleotides are TGTGCCAGCAGTTACCCGACAGGCGATACCGGGGAGCTGTTTTTT.

J is TRBJ2-1 and V is TRBV29-1; D might be TRBD2 (5 bases). The CDR3 covers 13 residues. V was trimmed by 7 bases and J by 0 bases, leaving 10 bases between them. Looked up from germline, CDR1 is SQVTM and CDR2 is ANQGSEA. CDR3 amino acids: CSERTVSYNEQFF. Here the CDR3 DNA reads TGCAGCGAAAGGACTGTCTCCTACAATGAGCAGTTCTTC.

The J gene is TRBJ1-5, the V gene TRBV25-1; no clear D. V lost 2 bases and J 0 bases, leaving 11 bases between the germline ends. Germline V lookup: CDR1 MGHDK, CDR2 SYGVNS. This CDR3 has 16 residues. CDR3 in DNA: TGTGCCAGCAGTGAACTATCACGGAATAGCAATCAGCCCCAGCATTTT. As protein: CASSELSRNSNQPQHF.

The chain links TRBV7-6 to TRBJ2-7, with D perhaps matching TRBD1 (6 bases). Trimming took off 5 bases at V and 0 bases at J, with 20 bases between the two ends. Germline V gene lookup returns CDR1 SGHVS and CDR2 FNYEAQ. This CDR3 contains 17 residues. CDR3 in DNA: TGTGCCAGCAGCCGAACGAAGGACAGCCTTAACTCCTACGAGCAGTACTTC. Protein: CASSRTKDSLNSYEQYF.

Only a few counts were recorded for this clonotype. The chain recombines TRBV7-3 with TRBJ2-5; no firm D call. The CDR3 sequence is 13 residues long. Trimming removed 3 bases from V and 5 bases from J, with 10 bases in between. The germline V gene encodes CDR1 SGHTA and CDR2 FQGTGA. The CDR3 sequence: CASSLSARETQYF. For the CDR3, the DNA is TGTGCCAGCAGCTTGTCCGCGAGGGAGACCCAGTACTTC.

This clonotype was seen a handful of times. The chain is built from TRBV12-3 or TRBV12-4 and TRBJ1-6; D gene ambiguous. V dropped 9 bases and J dropped 10 bases, with 16 bases sitting between them. The CDR3 spans 13 residues. The CDR3 is CASVNIGESPLHF. The CDR3 DNA sequence: TGTGCCAGTGTTAACATCGGGGAGTCACCCCTCCACTTT.

The V gene is TRBV28, the J gene TRBJ2-7; a weak D match, TRBD1 (5 bases). Germline V gives CDR1 MDHEN, CDR2 SYDVKM. The CDR3 extends over 13 amino acids. Trimming stripped 8 bases from V and 2 bases from J, with 13 bases between. The CDR3 sequence: CASLRTPTYEQYF. Here the CDR3 DNA reads TGTGCCAGCCTCCGGACACCAACCTACGAGCAGTACTTC.